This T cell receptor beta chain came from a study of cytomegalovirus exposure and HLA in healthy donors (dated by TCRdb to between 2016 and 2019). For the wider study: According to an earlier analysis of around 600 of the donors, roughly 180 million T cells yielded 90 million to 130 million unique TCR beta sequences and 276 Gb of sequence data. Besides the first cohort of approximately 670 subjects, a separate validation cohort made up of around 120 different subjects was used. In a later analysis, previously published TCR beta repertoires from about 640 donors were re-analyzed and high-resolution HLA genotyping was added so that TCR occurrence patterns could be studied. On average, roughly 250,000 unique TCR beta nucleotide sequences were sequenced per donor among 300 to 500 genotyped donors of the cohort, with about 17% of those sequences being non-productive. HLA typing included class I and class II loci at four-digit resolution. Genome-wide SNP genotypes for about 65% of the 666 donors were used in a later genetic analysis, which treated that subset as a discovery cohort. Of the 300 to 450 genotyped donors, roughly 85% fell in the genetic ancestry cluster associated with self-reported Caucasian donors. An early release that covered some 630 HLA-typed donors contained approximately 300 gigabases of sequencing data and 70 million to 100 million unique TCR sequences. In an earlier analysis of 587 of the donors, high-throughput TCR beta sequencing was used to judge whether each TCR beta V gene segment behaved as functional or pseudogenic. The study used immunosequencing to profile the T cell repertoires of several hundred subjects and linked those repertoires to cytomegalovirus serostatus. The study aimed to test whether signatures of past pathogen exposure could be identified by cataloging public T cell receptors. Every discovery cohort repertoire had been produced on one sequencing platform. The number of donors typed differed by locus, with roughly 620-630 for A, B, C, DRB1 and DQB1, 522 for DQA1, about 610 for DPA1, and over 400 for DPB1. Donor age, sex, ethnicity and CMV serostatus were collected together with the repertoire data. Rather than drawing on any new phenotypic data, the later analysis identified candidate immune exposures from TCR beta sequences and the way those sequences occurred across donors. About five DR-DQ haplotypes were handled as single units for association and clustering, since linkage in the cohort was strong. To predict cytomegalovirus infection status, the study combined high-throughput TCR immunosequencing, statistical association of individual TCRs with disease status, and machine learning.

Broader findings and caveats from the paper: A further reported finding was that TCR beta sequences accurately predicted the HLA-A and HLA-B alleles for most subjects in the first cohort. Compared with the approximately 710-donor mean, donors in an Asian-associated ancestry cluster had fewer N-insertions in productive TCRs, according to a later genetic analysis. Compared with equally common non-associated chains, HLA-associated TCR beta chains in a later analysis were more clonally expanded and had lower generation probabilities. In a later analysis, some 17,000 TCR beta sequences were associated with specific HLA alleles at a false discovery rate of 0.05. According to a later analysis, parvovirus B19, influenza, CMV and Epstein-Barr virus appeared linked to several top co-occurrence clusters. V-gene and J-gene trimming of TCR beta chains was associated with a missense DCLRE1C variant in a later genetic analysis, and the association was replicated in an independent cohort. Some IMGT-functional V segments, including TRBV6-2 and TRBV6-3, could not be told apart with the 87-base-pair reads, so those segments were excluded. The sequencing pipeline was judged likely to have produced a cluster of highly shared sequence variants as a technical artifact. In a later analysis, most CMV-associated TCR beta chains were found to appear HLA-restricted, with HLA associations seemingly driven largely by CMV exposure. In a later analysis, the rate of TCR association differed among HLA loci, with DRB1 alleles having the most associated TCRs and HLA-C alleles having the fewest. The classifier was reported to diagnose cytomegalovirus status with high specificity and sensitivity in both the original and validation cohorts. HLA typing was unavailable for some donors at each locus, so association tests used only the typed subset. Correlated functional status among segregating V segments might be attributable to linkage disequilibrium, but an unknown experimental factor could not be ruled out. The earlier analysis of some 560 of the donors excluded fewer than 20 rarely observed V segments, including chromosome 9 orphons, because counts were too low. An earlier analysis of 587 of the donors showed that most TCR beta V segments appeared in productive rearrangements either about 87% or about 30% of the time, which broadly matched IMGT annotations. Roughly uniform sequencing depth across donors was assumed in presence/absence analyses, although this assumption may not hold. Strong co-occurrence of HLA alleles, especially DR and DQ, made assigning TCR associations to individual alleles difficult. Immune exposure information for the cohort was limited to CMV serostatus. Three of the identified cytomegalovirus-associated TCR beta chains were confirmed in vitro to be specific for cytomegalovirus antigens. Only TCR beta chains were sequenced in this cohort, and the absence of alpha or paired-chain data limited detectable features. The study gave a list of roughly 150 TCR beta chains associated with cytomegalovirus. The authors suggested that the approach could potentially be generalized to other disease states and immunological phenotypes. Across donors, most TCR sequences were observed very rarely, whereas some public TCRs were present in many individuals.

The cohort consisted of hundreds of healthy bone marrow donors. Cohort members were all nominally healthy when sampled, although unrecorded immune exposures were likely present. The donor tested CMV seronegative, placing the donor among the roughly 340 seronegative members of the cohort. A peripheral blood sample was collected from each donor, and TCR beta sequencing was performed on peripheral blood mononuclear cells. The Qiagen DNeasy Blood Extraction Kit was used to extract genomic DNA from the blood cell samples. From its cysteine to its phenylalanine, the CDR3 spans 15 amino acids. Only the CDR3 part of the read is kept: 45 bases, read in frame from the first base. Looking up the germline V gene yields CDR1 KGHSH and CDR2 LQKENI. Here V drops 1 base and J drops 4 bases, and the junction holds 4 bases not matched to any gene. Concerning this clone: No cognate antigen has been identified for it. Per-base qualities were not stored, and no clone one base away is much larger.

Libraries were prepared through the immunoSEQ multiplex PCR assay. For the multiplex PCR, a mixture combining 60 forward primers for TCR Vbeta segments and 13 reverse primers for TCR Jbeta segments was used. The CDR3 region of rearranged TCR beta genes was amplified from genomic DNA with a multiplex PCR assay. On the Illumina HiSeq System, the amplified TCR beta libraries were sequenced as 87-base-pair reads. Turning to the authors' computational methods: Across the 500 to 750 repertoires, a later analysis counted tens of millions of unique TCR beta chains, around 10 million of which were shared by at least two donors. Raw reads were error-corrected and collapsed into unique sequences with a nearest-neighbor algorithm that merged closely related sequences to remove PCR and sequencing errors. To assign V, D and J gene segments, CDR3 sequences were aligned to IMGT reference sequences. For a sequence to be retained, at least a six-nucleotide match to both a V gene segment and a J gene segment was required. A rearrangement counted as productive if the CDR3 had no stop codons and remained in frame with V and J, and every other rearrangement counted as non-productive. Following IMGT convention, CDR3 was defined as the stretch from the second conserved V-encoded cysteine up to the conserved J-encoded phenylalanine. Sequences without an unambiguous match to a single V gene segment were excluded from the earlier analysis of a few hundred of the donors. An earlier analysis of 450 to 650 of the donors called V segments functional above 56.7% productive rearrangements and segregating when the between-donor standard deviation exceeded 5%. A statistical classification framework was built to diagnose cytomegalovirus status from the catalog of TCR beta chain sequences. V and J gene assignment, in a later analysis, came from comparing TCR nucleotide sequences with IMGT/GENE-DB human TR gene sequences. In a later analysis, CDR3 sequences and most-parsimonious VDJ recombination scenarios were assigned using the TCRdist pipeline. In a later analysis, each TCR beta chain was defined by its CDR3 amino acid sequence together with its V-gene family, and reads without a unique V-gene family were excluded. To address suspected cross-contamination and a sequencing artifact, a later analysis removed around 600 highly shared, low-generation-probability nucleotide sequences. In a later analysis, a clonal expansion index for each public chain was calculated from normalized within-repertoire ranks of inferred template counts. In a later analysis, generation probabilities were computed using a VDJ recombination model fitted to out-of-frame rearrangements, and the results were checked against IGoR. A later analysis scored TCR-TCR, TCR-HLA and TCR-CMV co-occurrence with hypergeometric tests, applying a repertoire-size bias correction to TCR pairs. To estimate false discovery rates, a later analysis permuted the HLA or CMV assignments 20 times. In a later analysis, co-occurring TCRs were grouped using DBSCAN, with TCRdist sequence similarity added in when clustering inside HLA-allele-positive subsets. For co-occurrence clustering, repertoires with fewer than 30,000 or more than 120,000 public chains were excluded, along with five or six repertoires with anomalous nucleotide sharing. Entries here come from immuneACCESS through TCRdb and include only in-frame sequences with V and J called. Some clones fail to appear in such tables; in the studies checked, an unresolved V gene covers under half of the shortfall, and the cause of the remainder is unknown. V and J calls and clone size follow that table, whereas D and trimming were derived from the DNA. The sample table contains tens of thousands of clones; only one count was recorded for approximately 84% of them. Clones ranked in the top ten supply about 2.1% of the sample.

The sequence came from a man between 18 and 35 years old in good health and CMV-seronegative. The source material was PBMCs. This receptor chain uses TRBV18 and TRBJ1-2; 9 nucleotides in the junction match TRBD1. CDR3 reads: CASSPRTGDSYGYTF. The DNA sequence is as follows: TGTGCCAGCTCACCACGGACAGGGGACAGCTATGGCTACACCTTC.